The clone carrying this T cell receptor (beta chain) was detected ten times or more. CDR3 length: 13 amino acids. Trimming removed 2 bases from V and 4 bases from J, with 7 bases in between. Looked up from germline, CDR1 is MNHNS and CDR2 is SASEGT. This entry is derived from a study of CD8 T cells in ankylosing spondylitis. TCR beta libraries were made by quantitative 5'-RACE with molecular barcodes. TCRdb re-called the 5' RACE reads with MiXCR, one entry per CDR3 protein. Among 180,000 or so distinct CDR3 sequences, 9.5% to 13% were seen once, and the ten largest hold about 27%. The sequence was obtained from a male donor with ankylosing spondylitis or in good health (not recorded which). Material: blood, either unsorted or a sorted T cell fraction (not recorded which). The chain carries TRBV6-1 and TRBJ2-3, with D possibly being TRBD2 (5 bases). This CDR3 is CASSEISADTQYF. The DNA of the CDR3 is TGTGCCAGCAGTGAAATTAGCGCAGATACGCAGTATTTT.